This T cell receptor beta chain stems from a study of identifying expanded T cells in peripheral blood. The study's findings and limits: Across healthy donors, higher total template counts meant significantly greater roughly 2-week count variance. About 1.2 clones differed between technical replicates, versus about 16 and 19 over time.

Healthy donors had no documented immune events, such as infections, while sampled. CDR3 length: 11 amino acids. The V gene's germline CDR1 is MNHEY and CDR2 SVGAGI. The V gene lost 6 bases and the J gene lost 6 bases, with 9 bases spanning the gap. Here immunoSEQ multiplex PCR was the method, and the copy in TCRdb shows in-frame clones only, minus some. Here the sample spans approximately 110,000 clones, more than 85% being singletons. In regard to this clone: Its antigen is not identified.

Sequencing was performed on blood. The chain employs TRBV6-5 and TRBJ2-7; D is undetermined. The clonotype comes from a person between 18 and 75 years old in good health. CDR3 bases: TGTGCCAGCAGGGCTTCCCGCGAGCAGTACTTC. This encodes CASRASREQYF.